This passage covers 19 T cell receptor beta chains from one sample sequenced in a study of CD4 T cells in relation to SARS-CoV-2 and coronaviruses (TCRdb year 2021). The library relied on the immunoSEQ multiplex PCR assay. Drawn from immuneACCESS, this table holds only the in-frame rearrangements with V and J called that TCRdb kept. Clones are partly lost; checked studies trace under half to an unresolved V gene and leave the rest unexplained. The table for this sample lists 35,000 to 40,000 clones; around 89% of them were counted only once. The top ten hold roughly a tenth of the sample. Sequencing was carried out using memory CD4+ T cells from PBMCs. In light of the paper, this sample's cell subset or site label describes: memory (non-naive) CD4+ T cells. The receptor source for this set is an adult with COVID-19.

The gene calls are TRBV6-5 and TRBJ1-1; D may be TRBD1 (6 bases). V was clipped by 5 bases and J by 1 base, with 8 bases between them. CDR3 length equals 13 residues. Germline V CDR1 and CDR2: MNHEY, SVGAGI. CDR3 in amino acids: CASSRGENTEAFF. In nucleotides, the CDR3 is TGTGCCAGCAGTAGGGGGGAGAACACTGAAGCTTTCTTT.

The chain couples TRBV5-1 to TRBJ2-3; no clear D gene. V was clipped by 2 bases and J by 2 bases, with 3 bases between them. Per the germline V gene, CDR1 is SGHRS and CDR2 is YFSETQ. The CDR3 length is 12 residues. CDR3 coding DNA: TGCGCCAGCAGCTTTAACACAGATACGCAGTATTTT. Translation: CASSFNTDTQYF.

This sequence joins TRBV25-1 and TRBJ1-5; TRBD1 is a possible D gene (6 bases). CDR3 length: 13 amino acids. Germline V gene data show CDR1 as MGHDK and CDR2 as SYGVNS. V lost 4 bases, J lost 4 bases, and 8 bases lay in between. The chain's CDR3 is CASSGTGNQPQHF. In nucleotides, the CDR3 is TGTGCCAGCAGTGGCACAGGGAATCAGCCCCAGCATTTT.

This sequence joins TRBV7-3 and TRBJ2-2; D might be TRBD1 or TRBD2, each matching 5 bases. Trimming took off 2 bases at V and 6 bases at J, with 7 bases between the two ends. This CDR3 has 13 residues. Germline loops: CDR1 SGHTA, CDR2 FQGTGA. The CDR3 region has the DNA TGTGCCAGCAGCTTACGGGGCCCCGGGGAGCTGTTTTTT. Protein product: CASSLRGPGELFF.

The chain joins TRBV18 to TRBJ2-2, with D possibly being TRBD1 (5 bases). CDR3 length: 14 residues. The V end lost 3 bases, the J end lost 2 bases, and 7 bases lay between the germline ends. Per the germline V gene, CDR1 is KGHSH and CDR2 is LQKENI. The CDR3 DNA follows: TGTGCCAGCTCACCGGACATTAACACCGGGGAGCTGTTTTTT. Translation: CASSPDINTGELFF.

Remarks on this clone: The same CDR3 arises from other DNA sequences in this sample as well. V usage is TRBV9 and J usage is TRBJ1-5, with D hard to call. Germline V gene data show CDR1 as SGDLS and CDR2 as YYNGEE. The CDR3 covers 14 residues. With 3 bases removed from V and 2 bases from J, the gap between germline ends came to 9 bases. CDR3 nucleotide sequence: TGTGCCAGCAGCGCAACCGGGGGCAATCAGCCCCAGCATTTT. Its protein product is CASSATGGNQPQHF. Full variable domain (remainder filled in from reference TRBV9 and TRBJ1-5): DSGVTQTPKHLITATGQRVTLRCSPRSGDLSVYWYQQSLDQGLQFLIQYYNGEERAKGNILERFSAQQFPDLHSELNLSSLELGDSALYFCASSATGGNQPQHFGDGTRLSIL.

This chain links TRBV6-5 with TRBJ1-5; D call uncertain. Per germline, CDR1 MNHEY and CDR2 SVGAGI. CDR3 length equals 15 residues. V was shortened by 6 bases and J by 11 bases, with 23 bases between the two germline ends. The CDR3 spells CASSFSVDPRWTQHF. The CDR3 DNA follows: TGTGCCAGCAGCTTCTCTGTGGACCCGAGGTGGACCCAGCATTTT.

The chain carries TRBV6-5 and TRBJ2-7; 7 nucleotides line up with TRBD1. There are 15 residues in the CDR3. Germline assignment: CDR1 MNHEY and CDR2 SVGAGI. Unmatched junction bases numbered 9, after V lost 5 bases and J lost 2 bases. The CDR3 loop is CASSQAGTVTYEQYF. The CDR3 nucleotides read TGTGCCAGCAGTCAGGCCGGGACAGTTACCTACGAGCAGTACTTC.

The chain carries TRBV28 and TRBJ1-5; 9 positions agree with TRBD1. The CDR3 length is 15 residues. Germline CDR1 MDHEN, CDR2 SYDVKM. J was trimmed by 7 bases and V by 5 bases; bases with no gene match: 9. DNA for the CDR3: TGTGCCAGCAGTCCACGCACAGGGGGCGGACAGCCCCAGCATTTT. It specifies CASSPRTGGGQPQHF.

This chain connects TRBV19 to TRBJ1-5; D may be TRBD1 (6 bases). This CDR3 region has 15 residues. V was pared by 1 base and J by 2 bases, with 9 bases between. Germline CDR1 and CDR2: LNHDA and SQIVND (reference sequence). The DNA for the CDR3 is TGTGCCAGTAGTATAGGGGCAGGGGGCAATCAGCCCCAGCATTTT. Translation: CASSIGAGGNQPQHF. Supplemented by reference TRBV19 and TRBJ1-5, the full variable domain reads DGGITQSPKYLFRKEGQNVTLSCEQNLNHDAMYWYRQDPGQGLRLIYYSQIVNDFQKGDIAEGYSVSREKKESFPLTVTSAQKNPTAFYLCASSIGAGGNQPQHFGDGTRLSIL.

This chain joins TRBV9 and TRBJ2-1; 11 positions agree with TRBD1. V shed 3 bases and J 7 bases; nucleotides not matched to a gene: 6. The V gene's germline CDR1 is SGDLS and CDR2 YYNGEE. This CDR3 has 15 amino acids. CDR3 in DNA: TGTGCCAGCAGCGCGGGACAGGGGGTTTTAAATGAGCAGTTCTTC. It encodes CASSAGQGVLNEQFF.

V gene TRBV11-3 combines with J gene TRBJ2-1, with 8 bases aligning to TRBD1. The J segment lost 6 bases and the V segment lost 0 bases, leaving 7 bases of the junction unmatched. The CDR3 runs to 16 residues. CDR1 SGHNT and CDR2 YENEEA come from the germline V gene. The CDR3 here is CASSLESQGAGNEQFF. CDR3 in DNA: TGTGCCAGCAGCTTAGAGAGTCAGGGGGCGGGCAATGAGCAGTTCTTC.

V is TRBV5-6 and J is TRBJ1-5, with D possibly being TRBD1 (6 bases). Germline V gives CDR1 SGHDT, CDR2 YYEEEE. The CDR3 extends over 15 amino acids. Trimming removed 4 bases from V and 4 bases from J, with 15 bases in between. This CDR3 is CASSPWGARNQPQHF. In nucleotides, the CDR3 is TGTGCCAGCAGCCCCTGGGGGGCGCGTAATCAGCCCCAGCATTTT.

The chain joins TRBV18 to TRBJ1-2, with D possibly TRBD1 on 5 matching bases. The CDR3 has 14 residues. V lost 2 bases, J lost 2 bases, and 9 bases lay in between. Germline-derived CDR1 and CDR2 are KGHSH and LQKENI. The CDR3 DNA reads as TGTGCCAGCTCACCAGGGGGGAGCAACTATGGCTACACCTTC. Its translation is CASSPGGSNYGYTF.

This sequence joins TRBV2 and TRBJ1-1; D remains unclear. Germline CDR1 is SNHLY and CDR2 is FYNNEI. Trimming stripped 9 bases from V and 1 base from J, with 6 bases between. The CDR3 is 11 residues long. The CDR3 nucleotides are TGTGCCAGTACACAGAACACTGAAGCTTTCTTT. It encodes CASTQNTEAFF. Together with reference TRBV2 and TRBJ1-1, the CDR3 gives the full variable domain: EPEVTQTPSHQVTQMGQEVILRCVPISNHLYFYWYRQILGQKVEFLVSFYNNEISEKSEIFDDQFSVERPDGSNFTLKIRSTKLEDSAMYFCASTQNTEAFFGQGTRLTVV.

This clone was recorded once. The chain has TRBV15 and TRBJ2-3; 9 bases agree with TRBD2. In germline, CDR1 is LNHNV, CDR2 YYDKDF (reference sequence). CDR3 size: 15 residues. V lost 4 bases, J lost 5 bases, and 7 bases stayed unmatched. CDR3 sequence (DNA): TGTGCCACCAGCATTGAGCGGGGGGCTGGAGATACGCAGTATTTT. Translation: CATSIERGAGDTQYF.

Here the CDR3 reads CASSSPSSPLHF. CDR3 DNA sequence: TGTGCCAGCAGCTCACCGTCTTCACCCCTCCACTTT. This chain joins TRBV7-9 and TRBJ1-6; D call uncertain. The CDR3 totals 12 residues. Germline values: CDR1 SEHNR, CDR2 FQNEAQ (reference sequence). Trimming removed 4 bases from V and 9 bases from J, with 7 bases in between.

This clone was counted a few times. V is TRBV4-3 and J is TRBJ1-2; D is possibly TRBD1 (6 bases). V gave up 0 bases and J gave up 2 bases, with 10 bases separating them. There are 15 residues in the CDR3. The germline V gene encodes CDR1 LGHNA and CDR2 YSLEER. CDR3 bases: TGCGCCAGCAGCCAAGATCAGGGGTTCAACTATGGCTACACCTTC. The encoded protein is CASSQDQGFNYGYTF.

This clone was detected once. The chain employs TRBV6-5 and TRBJ1-3; the match to TRBD1 covers 8 bases. The CDR3 consists of 14 residues. Germline V lookup: CDR1 MNHEY, CDR2 SVGAGI. J gave up 7 bases and V 7 bases, and 9 bases lay outside the gene matches. CDR3 residues: CASKGQEVVNTIYF. In DNA, the CDR3 is TGTGCCAGCAAGGGACAGGAGGTGGTGAACACCATATATTTT.